The clone carrying this TCR beta chain was found a few times. The record originates from a study of T cells in Graves' hyperthyroidism and ophthalmopathy. V lost 8 bases and J lost 5, with 10 bases in between. Looked up from germline, CDR1 is MDHEN and CDR2 is SYDVKM. This CDR3 is built from 12 residues. Amplified TCR beta CDR3 regions derived from RNA transcripts. Researchers ran a first-round RT-PCR on the TCR CDR3 using the HTBI primer set. Via MiXCR, TCRdb re-called the multiplex PCR reads, giving one row per CDR3 protein. The table has around 690,000 distinct CDR3 sequences, 15% to 20% seen once. Graves' hyperthyroidism qualified as stable when ophthalmopathy did not progress within 18 months.

The receptor was isolated from a man in his fifties with Graves' hyperthyroidism. The J gene is TRBJ1-5, the V gene TRBV28; no clear D gene. Sequences were obtained from blood. CDR3 amino acids: CASAVNHQPQHF. DNA for the CDR3: TGTGCCAGCGCGGTGAATCATCAGCCCCAGCATTTT. The full variable domain, its missing parts supplied by reference TRBV28 and TRBJ1-5, is DVKVTQSSRYLVKRTGEKVFLECVQDMDHENMFWYRQDPGLGLRLIYFSYDVKMKEKGDIPEGYSVSREKKERFSLILESASTNQTSMYLCASAVNHQPQHFGDGTRLSIL.